Given below is one TCR beta chain in context. The sample comes from a study of blood T cell repertoires in COVID-19. The germline CDR1 and CDR2 sequences are MDHEN and SYDVKM. V lost 3 bases and J lost 6; bases outside the gene matches: 6. This CDR3 has 15 residues. Produced via immunoSEQ multiplex PCR; TCRdb's table is partial and in-frame only. The sample consists of around 200,000 clones, roughly 86% of them appearing once. This sequence joins TRBV28 and TRBJ1-2; 11 bases are a match to TRBD1. This receptor was taken from a man in his forties with active or convalescent COVID-19. The specimen sequenced was peripheral blood. CDR3 region: CASSLGQGEYNGYTF. The CDR3 region has the DNA TGTGCCAGCAGTTTGGGACAGGGGGAATATAATGGCTACACCTTC.